Presented here are 2 T cell receptor beta chains from one specimen sequenced in a study of T cells in Graves' hyperthyroidism and ophthalmopathy. Authors of the study amplified TCR beta CDR3 regions from RNA transcripts. Initially, a first-round RT-PCR of the TCR CDR3 employed the HTBI primer set. Each CDR3 protein is one row after TCRdb ran MiXCR on the multiplex PCR reads. The sample shows about 420,000 distinct CDR3 sequences, roughly 13% of them seen only once. The sample comprised blood. These receptors were obtained from a woman in her late teens or twenties with Graves' hyperthyroidism.

V is TRBV7-8 and J is TRBJ2-7; 16 nucleotides agree with TRBD2. The CDR3 is made up of 20 amino acids. V trimming: 0 bases; J trimming: 0 bases; junction bases outside the gene matches: 8. CDR1 is SGHVS, CDR2 FQNEAQ, per germline. The CDR3: CASSLAPGLAGGRHSYEQYF. The CDR3 bases are TGTGCCAGCAGCTTAGCCCCGGGACTAGCGGGAGGGCGACACTCCTACGAGCAGTACTTC.

This clonotype was recorded at least ten times. The DNA of the CDR3 is TGTGCCAGCAGCCATCGGACGAGGGATACGCAGTATTTT. This codes for CASSHRTRDTQYF. This rearrangement joins TRBV3-1 to TRBJ2-3; no definite D call. The V gene's germline CDR1 is LGHDT and CDR2 YNNKEL (reference sequence). This CDR3 spans 13 amino acids. The V gene lost 3 bases and the J gene lost 6 bases, with 10 bases spanning the gap.